The 29 T cell receptor beta chains reported below all come from one sample, sequenced in a study of blood T cell repertoires in COVID-19 (dated by TCRdb to the early 2020s). Receptor libraries were prepared by the immunoSEQ multiplex PCR assay. TCRdb mirrors the immuneACCESS table, restricted to in-frame sequences. Some clones are absent from its copies; in checked studies, under half trace to an unresolved V gene, and the reason for the others is unknown. The sample table holds 450,000 to 500,000 clones, of which about 85% were seen once. The ten biggest clones cover around 0.7% of the sample. Sequenced input: PBMCs or T cells enriched from blood (not recorded which). Source of these receptors: a woman aged 18-35 years who had recovered from COVID-19.

The chain carries TRBV30 and TRBJ1-1, with TRBD1 as a possible D gene (6 bases). This CDR3 comprises 14 residues. Trimming left V 2 bases short and J 1 base short, with 11 bases between. Germline V CDR1 and CDR2: GTSNPN, SVGIG (reference sequence). CDR3 residues: CAWSYNRANTEAFF. CDR3 DNA sequence: TGTGCCTGGAGTTATAACAGGGCGAACACTGAAGCTTTCTTT.

Written as DNA, the CDR3 is TGTGCCAGCAGCCAAGGCAGGGGGTGGACTGAAGCTTTCTTT. Its translation: CASSQGRGWTEAFF. The rearrangement joins TRBV3-1 (or the pseudogene TRBV3-2) to TRBJ1-1; 7 bases map to TRBD1. The CDR3 totals 14 residues. In germline, CDR1 is LGHDT, CDR2 YNNKEL (reference sequence). V was clipped by 1 base and J by 5 bases; unmatched bases: 4.

This chain joins TRBV28 and TRBJ1-1; possible D gene TRBD1, 6 bases. This CDR3 spans 15 amino acids. Trimming removed 5 bases at V and 6 bases at J, with 19 bases between. Germline values: CDR1 MDHEN, CDR2 SYDVKM. The CDR3 loop reads CASSPNTGISAEAFF. CDR3 in DNA: TGTGCCAGCAGTCCTAACACAGGGATTTCGGCTGAAGCTTTCTTT.

This chain connects TRBV10-3 to TRBJ1-1; D gene unclear. Trimming removed 10 bases at V and 4 bases at J, with 10 bases between. CDR1 is ENHRY, CDR2 SYGVKD, per germline. The CDR3 sequence is 11 residues long. The DNA of the CDR3 is TGTGCCACCCTAAAGTCCACTGAAGCTTTCTTT. Protein product: CATLKSTEAFF.

This clone has only one observation. The chain employs TRBV6-5 and TRBJ2-3, with TRBD1 matching over 9 bases. V shed 5 bases and J 7 bases; nucleotides not matched to a gene: 4. CDR1 and CDR2 from the germline V gene are MNHEY and SVGAGI. The CDR3 spans 13 residues. CDR3 nucleotide sequence: TGTGCCAGCAGTAGGGACAGGGAATATACGCAGTATTTT. Amino acids: CASSRDREYTQYF.

The chain recombines TRBV5-5 with TRBJ2-2, with 8 nucleotides matching TRBD1. The V and J ends lost 5 bases and 5 bases, in that order; junction bases with no gene match: 11. The CDR3 runs to 16 residues. CDR1 and CDR2 from the germline V gene are SGHKS and YYEKEE (reference sequence). In DNA, the CDR3 is TGTGCCAGCAGGGGGAGCGGGCAGGGGGCGACCGGGGAGCTGTTTTTT. Protein product: CASRGSGQGATGELFF.

This clone was seen once. The chain links TRBV29-1 to TRBJ1-1; D is perhaps TRBD1 (6 bases). In germline, CDR1 is SQVTM, CDR2 ANQGSEA. With 0 bases removed from V and 10 bases from J, the gap between germline ends came to 12 bases. The CDR3 contains 12 residues. The CDR3 loop is CSVEEGGVGAFF. The CDR3 nucleotides are TGCAGCGTTGAAGAAGGGGGGGTAGGAGCTTTCTTT.

The rearrangement uses TRBV5-1 and TRBJ2-7; D may be TRBD2 (6 bases). V was cut by 1 base and J by 6 bases, with 14 bases left in between. The CDR3 totals 14 residues. Germline CDR1 SGHRS, CDR2 YFSETQ. DNA of the CDR3: TGCGCCAGCAGCTTGTCTAGCGCCTGGGCCGAGCAGTACTTC. Translation gives CASSLSSAWAEQYF.

The J gene is TRBJ2-1, the V gene TRBV27; possible D gene TRBD2, 7 bases. V lost 1 base to trimming and J lost 6 bases, with 10 bases between them. This CDR3 region has 14 residues. Germline loops: CDR1 MNHEY, CDR2 SMNVEV (reference sequence). CDR3 sequence reads: CASSLWGGLNEQFF. The CDR3 nucleotides are TGTGCCAGCAGTTTATGGGGGGGCCTCAATGAGCAGTTCTTC.

V usage is TRBV7-6 and J usage is TRBJ1-1; D is unresolved. The CDR3 extends over 14 amino acids. Per the germline V gene, CDR1 is SGHVS and CDR2 is FNYEAQ. Trimming took 4 bases from V and 1 from J, leaving 10 bases between them. Here the CDR3 reads CASSSGRANTEAFF. DNA of the CDR3: TGTGCCAGCAGCTCCGGTCGAGCGAACACTGAAGCTTTCTTT.

This clone was observed a few times. This chain uses TRBV2 with TRBJ1-4; tentatively, D is TRBD1 (5 bases). CDR3 length: 13 amino acids. The V gene's germline CDR1 is SNHLY and CDR2 FYNNEI. The V gene lost 8 bases and the J gene lost 5 bases, with 12 bases spanning the gap. The DNA for the CDR3 is TGTGCCAGCGGAGGGGATCGAAATGAAAAACTGTTTTTT. It encodes CASGGDRNEKLFF.

The V call is TRBV2, the J call TRBJ2-5, with 9 bases identical to TRBD2. The CDR3 runs to 16 residues. Looked up from germline, CDR1 is SNHLY and CDR2 is FYNNEI. Germline trimming cut 1 base from V and 4 bases from J; bases unmatched to any gene: 7. CDR3 sequence: CASSEGVAGAGETQYF. Here the CDR3 DNA reads TGTGCCAGCAGTGAAGGGGTAGCGGGGGCCGGAGAGACCCAGTACTTC. Supplemented by reference TRBV2 and TRBJ2-5, the full variable domain reads EPEVTQTPSHQVTQMGQEVILRCVPISNHLYFYWYRQILGQKVEFLVSFYNNEISEKSEIFDDQFSVERPDGSNFTLKIRSTKLEDSAMYFCASSEGVAGAGETQYFGPGTRLLVL.

The chain has TRBV5-1 and TRBJ2-1, with 13 bases that match TRBD2. Germline V gene data show CDR1 as SGHRS and CDR2 as YFSETQ. The CDR3 totals 16 residues. The junction had 7 bases not matched to a gene; V was cut back by 2 bases and J by 8 bases. CDR3 nucleotide sequence: TGCGCCAGCAGCTTTGGGACTAGCGGGGCCTTAGATGAGCAGTTCTTC. It is translated as CASSFGTSGALDEQFF.

V is TRBV29-1 and J is TRBJ2-1, with 7 positions matching TRBD2. The CDR3 length is 13 residues. In germline, CDR1 is SQVTM, CDR2 ANQGSEA. Germline trimming cut 4 bases from V and 6 bases from J; bases unmatched to any gene: 6. In nucleotides, the CDR3 is TGCAGCGTTGGCGGGGGTATAGGCAATGAGCAGTTCTTC. Translated, it gives CSVGGGIGNEQFF.

The V and J genes are TRBV5-1 and TRBJ2-1; 9 bases match TRBD1. After removal of 6 bases from V and 0 bases from J, the junction contained 1 base not matched to a gene. CDR3 length equals 14 residues. CDR1 is SGHRS and CDR2 is YFSETQ in the germline V gene. CDR3 amino acids: CASKDRGSYNEQFF. The DNA for the CDR3 is TGCGCCAGCAAGGACAGGGGCTCCTACAATGAGCAGTTCTTC.

V is TRBV3-1 (or the pseudogene TRBV3-2) and J is TRBJ1-3, with D tentatively TRBD1 (6 bases). Germline CDR1 LGHDT, CDR2 YNNKEL (reference sequence). Trimming removed 3 bases at V and 4 bases at J, with 13 bases between. CDR3 length: 15 residues. The CDR3: CASSHRYGQGNTIYF. The CDR3, as DNA: TGTGCCAGCAGCCATCGTTATGGACAGGGAAACACCATATATTTT.

The chain links TRBV7-2 to TRBJ1-5; 9 bases match TRBD1. The CDR3 covers 17 residues. Germline V gene lookup returns CDR1 SGHTA and CDR2 FQGNSA. The junction had 6 bases not matched to a gene; V was cut back by 1 base and J by 2 bases. The CDR3: CASSLVGQGVGNQPQHF. CDR3 coding DNA: TGTGCCAGCAGCTTAGTGGGACAGGGAGTAGGCAATCAGCCCCAGCATTTT.

This chain connects TRBV28 to TRBJ1-4; possibly TRBD1 for D (5 bases). V lost 3 bases and J 5 bases, leaving 10 bases between the germline ends. This CDR3 has 14 residues. The V gene's germline CDR1 is MDHEN and CDR2 SYDVKM. The chain's CDR3 is CASSFGADNEKLFF. For the CDR3, the DNA is TGTGCCAGCAGTTTTGGGGCAGACAATGAAAAACTGTTTTTT.

This chain connects TRBV6-2 or TRBV6-3 to TRBJ2-1; D is unresolved. This CDR3 has 14 residues. CDR1 is MNHEY, CDR2 SVGEGT, per germline. V lost 0 bases, J lost 2 bases, and 5 bases lay in between. The CDR3, as DNA: TGTGCCAGCAGTTACTCGAGTCCCTACAATGAGCAGTTCTTC. Translating it yields CASSYSSPYNEQFF.

The V gene is TRBV12-5, the J gene TRBJ1-1, with unresolved D. Germline V gene sequence: CDR1 LGHNT, CDR2 FRNRAP. CDR3 length: 15 amino acids. Between the trimmed V and J ends, which lost 0 bases and 2 bases, there was a span of 10 bases. CDR3 amino acids: CASGLVLSSNTEAFF. Here the CDR3 DNA reads TGTGCTAGTGGTTTGGTACTTAGCTCCAACACTGAAGCTTTCTTT.

CDR3 protein: CASSSTGPGNTIYF. For the CDR3, the DNA is TGTGCCAGCAGCTCAACAGGGCCTGGAAACACCATATATTTT. The chain has TRBV7-9 and TRBJ1-3; TRBD1 might be the D (6 bases). This CDR3 region has 14 residues. Trimming stripped 4 bases from V and 2 bases from J, with 9 bases between. Germline lookup yields CDR1 SEHNR and CDR2 FQNEAQ (reference sequence). The full variable domain, its missing parts supplied by reference TRBV7-9 and TRBJ1-3, is DTGVSQNPRHKITKRGQNVTFRCDPISEHNRLYWYRQTLGQGPEFLTYFQNEAQLEKSRLLSDRFSAERPKGSFSTLEIQRTEQGDSAMYLCASSSTGPGNTIYFGEGSWLTVV.

The chain combines TRBV4-1 with TRBJ2-7; 9 positions match TRBD1. This CDR3 has 14 residues. The germline V gene encodes CDR1 MGHRA and CDR2 YSYEKL. Losses at the gene ends were 4 bases for V and 2 bases for J; bases not matched to a gene: 3. For the CDR3, the DNA is TGCGCCAGCAGCCTTCGACAGGGGGCCTACGAGCAGTACTTC. It codes for CASSLRQGAYEQYF.

This chain connects TRBV29-1 to TRBJ1-2, with D possibly TRBD1 on 6 matching bases. The germline V and J ends were trimmed by 7 bases and 6 bases, with 15 bases remaining between them. Germline V CDR1 and CDR2: SQVTM, ANQGSEA. CDR3 size: 12 residues. The CDR3 nucleotides are TGCAGCGGATACGGGGGGCGGGATGGCTACACCTTC. Its protein is CSGYGGRDGYTF.

The V call is TRBV5-1, the J call TRBJ1-2, with D uncertain. The V end lost 3 bases, the J end lost 7 bases, and 16 bases lay between the germline ends. CDR1 and CDR2 from the germline V gene are SGHRS and YFSETQ. This CDR3 has 14 residues. CDR3 in DNA: TGCGCCAGCAGCTCGGGATCTAAGGAGGGTGGCTACACCTTC. It translates to CASSSGSKEGGYTF. Full variable domain (outside the CDR3, taken from reference TRBV5-1 and TRBJ1-2): KAGVTQTPRYLIKTRGQQVTLSCSPISGHRSVSWYQQTPGQGLQFLFEYFSETQRNKGNFPGRFSGRQFSNSRSEMNVSTLELGDSALYLCASSSGSKEGGYTFGSGTRLTVV.

This sequence joins TRBV2 and TRBJ1-2; 9 nucleotides agree with TRBD1. V trimming: 9 bases; J trimming: 5 bases; junction bases outside the gene matches: 1. The CDR3 length is 11 residues. Germline-derived CDR1 and CDR2 are SNHLY and FYNNEI. This CDR3 reads CARGTGYGYTF. Here the CDR3 DNA reads TGTGCCAGGGGGACAGGGTATGGCTACACCTTC. Filled out from reference TRBV2 and TRBJ1-2, the complete variable domain reads EPEVTQTPSHQVTQMGQEVILRCVPISNHLYFYWYRQILGQKVEFLVSFYNNEISEKSEIFDDQFSVERPDGSNFTLKIRSTKLEDSAMYFCARGTGYGYTFGSGTRLTVV.

The chain is built from TRBV27 and TRBJ2-5; tentatively, D is TRBD2 (5 bases). Germline V gene lookup returns CDR1 MNHEY and CDR2 SMNVEV (reference sequence). The CDR3 extends over 12 amino acids. V was shortened by 5 bases and J by 4 bases, with 8 bases between the two germline ends. The CDR3 sequence is CASSLLGETQYF. Here the CDR3 DNA reads TGTGCCAGCAGTCTACTAGGAGAGACCCAGTACTTC.

The J gene is TRBJ1-4, the V gene TRBV5-1, with D uncertain. The V gene's germline CDR1 is SGHRS and CDR2 YFSETQ. The CDR3 extends over 13 amino acids. Trimming removed 7 bases at V and 2 bases at J, with 9 bases between. The CDR3 region has the DNA TGCGCCAGCTCGAGGGAGACTAATGAAAAACTGTTTTTT. Encoded protein: CASSRETNEKLFF.

V is TRBV5-1 and J is TRBJ2-1; 12 nucleotides line up with TRBD2. Unmatched junction bases numbered 12, after V lost 4 bases and J lost 7 bases. Germline CDR1 and CDR2: SGHRS and YFSETQ. The CDR3 spans 17 residues. Written as DNA, the CDR3 is TGCGCCAGCAGCCCGATGACGCAACTAGCGGGGGGTAATGAGCAGTTCTTC. It is translated as CASSPMTQLAGGNEQFF.

The genes are TRBV5-1 and TRBJ2-7; 7 nucleotides align to TRBD2. Germline V gene sequence: CDR1 SGHRS, CDR2 YFSETQ. This CDR3 contains 15 residues. With V trimmed by 3 bases and J by 4 bases, 10 bases remained unmatched. The CDR3 loop is CASSSTGGTFYEQYF. CDR3 coding DNA: TGCGCCAGCAGCTCGACCGGGGGGACGTTTTACGAGCAGTACTTC.